These 20 T cell receptor beta chains came from one sample sequenced in a study of control samples from healthy donors and cancer patients. Profiled with immunoSEQ multiplex PCR; TCRdb holds only in-frame clones, not every one. The table records some 150,000 clones, 94% of them present only once. Sequencing was performed on blood. The receptors here all came from a man aged 40-55 years in good health.

The gene calls are TRBV2 and TRBJ2-1, with D tentatively TRBD1 or TRBD2 (5 bases each). Germline lookup yields CDR1 SNHLY and CDR2 FYNNEI. V was trimmed by 10 bases and J by 9 bases, leaving 10 bases between them. This CDR3 contains 10 residues. CDR3 DNA: TGTGCCAACGGGGACCGTGAGCAGTTCTTC. The encoded protein is CANGDREQFF.

The chain employs TRBV5-1 and TRBJ2-1; D is ambiguous. Germline assignment: CDR1 SGHRS and CDR2 YFSETQ. The CDR3 covers 15 residues. V was trimmed by 0 bases and J by 4 bases, leaving 11 bases between them. CDR3 DNA: TGCGCCAGCAGCTTGGGGCAGACAAAGTACAATGAGCAGTTCTTC. Its protein product is CASSLGQTKYNEQFF.

The V gene is TRBV18, the J gene TRBJ2-5; the D is unclear. With 0 bases removed from V and 7 bases from J, the gap between germline ends came to 9 bases. Germline CDR1 KGHSH, CDR2 LQKENI. CDR3 size: 13 residues. The CDR3 protein is CASSPPSSGTQYF. In DNA, the CDR3 is TGTGCCAGCTCACCACCGTCATCAGGGACCCAGTACTTC.

This clone has just one count. V and J are TRBV7-2 and TRBJ2-7; 7 nucleotides match TRBD2. In germline, CDR1 is SGHTA, CDR2 FQGNSA. The CDR3 is 13 amino acids. V lost 8 bases and J lost 1; bases outside the gene matches: 5. CDR3 in DNA: TGTGCCAGCGGGAGGGTCGGATCCTACGAGCAGTACTTC. This codes for CASGRVGSYEQYF.

This clone occurred a few times. CDR3 residues: CASSLEKTGGYTF. The CDR3 DNA reads TGTGCCAGCAGCTTGGAGAAGACGGGTGGCTACACCTTC. The chain links TRBV7-9 to TRBJ1-2; D not certain. This CDR3 is 13 amino acids long. The germline V gene encodes CDR1 SEHNR and CDR2 FQNEAQ (reference sequence). V lost 3 bases, J lost 7 bases, and 12 bases lay in between.

The chain uses TRBV9 and TRBJ2-1; D might be TRBD1 or TRBD2, each matching 5 bases. Germline-derived CDR1 and CDR2 are SGDLS and YYNGEE. V lost 4 bases, J lost 6 bases, and 17 bases lay in between. The length of the CDR3 is 15 residues. Here the CDR3 reads CASSNRGSDGNEQFF. The DNA of the CDR3 is TGTGCCAGCAGCAACCGGGGCTCAGACGGCAATGAGCAGTTCTTC.

The CDR3 loop reads CASSQEGGTSGYEQYF. The CDR3 DNA reads as TGTGCCAGCAGCCAAGAGGGGGGGACTAGCGGGTACGAGCAGTACTTC. The V gene is TRBV4-2, the J gene TRBJ2-7; 12 bases agree with TRBD2. Germline trimming cut 0 bases from V and 4 bases from J; bases unmatched to any gene: 4. This CDR3 contains 16 residues. Per germline, CDR1 LGHNA and CDR2 YNFKEQ.

The rearrangement joins TRBV18 to TRBJ2-2; 8 nucleotides align to TRBD1. The germline CDR1 and CDR2 sequences are KGHSH and LQKENI. V trimming: 2 bases; J trimming: 5 bases; junction bases outside the gene matches: 7. This CDR3 is built from 16 residues. The CDR3 loop is CASSPMAGGNTGELFF. CDR3 coding DNA: TGTGCCAGCTCACCAATGGCAGGGGGCAATACCGGGGAGCTGTTTTTT. Full variable domain (rest looked up from reference TRBV18 and TRBJ2-2): NAGVMQNPRHLVRRRGQEARLRCSPMKGHSHVYWYRQLPEEGLKFMVYLQKENIIDESGMPKERFSAEFPKEGPSILRIQQVVRGDSAAYFCASSPMAGGNTGELFFGEGSRLTVL.

The chain combines TRBV27 with TRBJ1-1, with a weak D call TRBD1 (6 bases). Germline V CDR1 and CDR2: MNHEY, SMNVEV (reference sequence). V dropped 5 bases and J dropped 7 bases, with 17 bases sitting between them. The CDR3 loop spans 14 amino acids. The CDR3 nucleotides read TGTGCCAGCAGTCTCCTCGGGGGGCGAGATGAAGCTTTCTTT. Translating gives CASSLLGGRDEAFF.

V and J are TRBV20-1 and TRBJ2-3; D is perhaps TRBD1 (6 bases). Looked up from germline, CDR1 is DFQATT and CDR2 is SNEGSKA (reference sequence). Trimming cost V 3 bases and J 7 bases, with 14 bases left between them. The CDR3 is made up of 13 amino acids. The CDR3 DNA reads as TGCAGTGCTAGTGAGGCAGGGGCGAATACGCAGTATTTT. Amino acids: CSASEAGANTQYF.

This clone was observed a single time. This rearrangement joins TRBV10-3 to TRBJ1-6; D ambiguous. The CDR3 totals 12 residues. Trimming shortened V by 9 bases and J by 7 bases, and 10 bases separated the two germline ends. Per germline, CDR1 ENHRY and CDR2 SYGVKD. The CDR3, as DNA: TGTGCCATGGGCGCGGTCAATTCACCCCTCCACTTT. This gives the protein CAMGAVNSPLHF.

In DNA, the CDR3 is TGTGCCAGCAGCTTATTCGACAACCAAGAGACCCAGTACTTC. It is translated as CASSLFDNQETQYF. The genes are TRBV7-9 and TRBJ2-5; D call uncertain. CDR3 length: 14 residues. Looked up from germline, CDR1 is SEHNR and CDR2 is FQNEAQ (reference sequence). Deletions cut 2 bases from V and 0 bases from J, with 7 bases between.

This sequence joins TRBV5-1 and TRBJ1-5, with D perhaps TRBD1 (5 bases). The CDR3 is made up of 13 amino acids. The V gene lost 7 bases and the J gene lost 6 bases, with 14 bases spanning the gap. Germline loops: CDR1 SGHRS, CDR2 YFSETQ. CDR3 in amino acids: CASSAGGSQPQHF. In DNA form, the CDR3 reads TGCGCCAGCTCGGCGGGGGGTAGTCAGCCCCAGCATTTT. Complete variable domain (other parts from reference TRBV5-1 and TRBJ1-5): KAGVTQTPRYLIKTRGQQVTLSCSPISGHRSVSWYQQTPGQGLQFLFEYFSETQRNKGNFPGRFSGRQFSNSRSEMNVSTLELGDSALYLCASSAGGSQPQHFGDGTRLSIL.

This chain links TRBV10-1 with TRBJ2-7; 7 bases are shared with TRBD1. The CDR3 is 13 amino acids. Germline-derived CDR1 and CDR2 are WNHNN and SYGVQD (reference sequence). J was trimmed by 3 bases and V by 5 bases; bases with no gene match: 4. CDR3 coding DNA: TGCGCCAGCAGTCCGTGGGACAGCTACGAGCAGTACTTC. Its protein product is CASSPWDSYEQYF.

The V and J genes are TRBV28 and TRBJ2-5, with 8 bases aligning to TRBD2. This CDR3 comprises 21 residues. V dropped 5 bases and J dropped 0; count of bases not matched to a gene: 23. The germline V gene has CDR1 MDHEN and CDR2 SYDVKM. CDR3: CASSLLPRLAWNPHYQETQYF. CDR3 DNA sequence: TGTGCCAGCAGTCTCCTTCCACGACTAGCGTGGAATCCTCACTACCAAGAGACCCAGTACTTC.

This clone was observed a single time. This sequence joins TRBV5-4 and TRBJ2-7, with D uncertain. The CDR3 contains 11 residues. V lost 0 bases and J 7 bases, leaving 5 bases between the germline ends. Germline lookup yields CDR1 SGHNT and CDR2 YYREEE (reference sequence). In nucleotides, the CDR3 is TGTGCCAGCAGCTTGGTTGGGGAGCAGTACTTC. It is translated as CASSLVGEQYF.

The rearrangement links TRBV29-1 to TRBJ2-7; 8 nucleotides agree with TRBD1. CDR1 is SQVTM, CDR2 ANQGSEA, per germline. After removal of 2 bases from V and 0 bases from J, the junction contained 15 bases not matched to a gene. The CDR3 consists of 18 residues. The CDR3 region has the DNA TGCAGCGTTGAACGGGTGGGGCGGGACAGGTATTACTCCTACGAGCAGTACTTC. Translation: CSVERVGRDRYYSYEQYF.

Comment on this clone: The same CDR3 also results from other DNA sequences found in this sample. This sequence joins TRBV10-3 and TRBJ1-1; D unclear. The CDR3 spans 13 residues. With 0 bases removed from V and 1 base from J, the gap between germline ends came to 3 bases. Germline V gene sequence: CDR1 ENHRY, CDR2 SYGVKD. The CDR3 protein is CAISESRNTEAFF. The CDR3 nucleotides are TGTGCCATCAGTGAGTCGAGGAACACTGAAGCTTTCTTT.

CDR3 loop: CASSPSGGPNTEAFF. In nucleotides, the CDR3 is TGTGCCAGCAGCCCGAGCGGGGGCCCGAACACTGAAGCTTTCTTT. The chain recombines TRBV9 with TRBJ1-1; D is possibly TRBD1 (6 bases). CDR1 is SGDLS, CDR2 YYNGEE, per germline. This CDR3 region has 15 residues. Trimming left V 4 bases short and J 1 base short, with 14 bases between.

This chain joins TRBV5-1 and TRBJ2-2; 9 bases line up with TRBD1. The CDR3 spans 16 residues. The germline CDR1 and CDR2 sequences are SGHRS and YFSETQ. J gave up 7 bases and V 2 bases, and 9 bases lay outside the gene matches. The CDR3 loop reads CASSFERTGVGGELFF. In DNA, the CDR3 is TGCGCCAGCAGCTTCGAAAGGACAGGGGTTGGCGGGGAGCTGTTTTTT.